Reported below is one TCR beta chain. Its antigen is unknown. The data were obtained in a study of T cell responses to AZD1222 COVID-19 vaccine. Assay: immunoSEQ multiplex PCR; the TCRdb copy retains only in-frame clones and omits some. The sample has some 120,000 clones, 70% to 90% seen once; the top ten hold about 8.6%. Study-wide results and limits: Unmutated variant regions reportedly attract nearly half of all spike-specific TCRs. Just a handful of AZD1222 recipients were seropositive at baseline.

This TCR derives from an adult in good health. The sample in question was peripheral blood, obtained on day 0 of AZD1222 vaccination.

CDR3 region: CASSIPGQLAGELFF. The CDR3 DNA sequence: TGTGCCAGCAGCATTCCGGGACAGTTGGCCGGGGAGCTGTTTTTT. The chain is built from TRBV7-8 and TRBJ2-2; TRBD1 matches at 7 bases. J lost 6 bases, V lost 5 bases, and 9 bases had no gene match. Germline lookup yields CDR1 SGHVS and CDR2 FQNEAQ. This CDR3 contains 15 residues.